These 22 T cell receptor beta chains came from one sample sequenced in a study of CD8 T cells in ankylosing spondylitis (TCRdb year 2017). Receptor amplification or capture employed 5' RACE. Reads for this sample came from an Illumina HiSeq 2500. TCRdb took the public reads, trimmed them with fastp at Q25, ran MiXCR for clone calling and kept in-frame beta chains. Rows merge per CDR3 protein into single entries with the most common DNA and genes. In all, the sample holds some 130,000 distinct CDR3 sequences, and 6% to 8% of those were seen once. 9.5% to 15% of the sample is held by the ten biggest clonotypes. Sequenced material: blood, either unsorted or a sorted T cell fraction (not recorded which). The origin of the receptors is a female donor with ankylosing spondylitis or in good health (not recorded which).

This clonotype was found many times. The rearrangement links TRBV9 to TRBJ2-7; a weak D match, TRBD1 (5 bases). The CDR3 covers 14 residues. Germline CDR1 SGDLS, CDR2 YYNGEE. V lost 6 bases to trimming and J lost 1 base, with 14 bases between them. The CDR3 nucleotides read TGTGCCAGCAAACGGACATTGGAGTCCTACGAGCAGTACTTC. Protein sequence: CASKRTLESYEQYF.

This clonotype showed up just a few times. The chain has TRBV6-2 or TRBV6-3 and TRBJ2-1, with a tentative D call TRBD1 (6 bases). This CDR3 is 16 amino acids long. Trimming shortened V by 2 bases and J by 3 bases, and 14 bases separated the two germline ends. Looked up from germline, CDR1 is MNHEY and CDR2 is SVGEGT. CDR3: CASSYVMTGIYNEQFF. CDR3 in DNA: TGTGCCAGCAGTTACGTAATGACAGGTATCTACAATGAGCAGTTCTTC.

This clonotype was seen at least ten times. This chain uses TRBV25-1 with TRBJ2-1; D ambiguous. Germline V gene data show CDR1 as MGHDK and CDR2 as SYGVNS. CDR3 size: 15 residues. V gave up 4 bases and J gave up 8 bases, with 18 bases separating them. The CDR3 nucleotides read TGTGCCAGCAGTGGACCCAAAAAGGGTTACGATGAGCAGTTCTTC. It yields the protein CASSGPKKGYDEQFF. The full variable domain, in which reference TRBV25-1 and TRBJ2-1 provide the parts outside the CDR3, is EADIYQTPRYLVIGTGKKITLECSQTMGHDKMYWYQQDPGMELHLIHYSYGVNSTEKGDLSSESTVSRIRTEHFPLTLESARPSHTSQYLCASSGPKKGYDEQFFGPGTRLTVL.

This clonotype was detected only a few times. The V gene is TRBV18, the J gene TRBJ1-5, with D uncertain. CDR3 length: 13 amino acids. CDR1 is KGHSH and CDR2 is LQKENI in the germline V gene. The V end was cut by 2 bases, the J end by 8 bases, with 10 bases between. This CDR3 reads CASSPDSVEPQHF. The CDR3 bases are TGTGCCAGCTCACCAGACTCAGTCGAGCCCCAGCATTTT.

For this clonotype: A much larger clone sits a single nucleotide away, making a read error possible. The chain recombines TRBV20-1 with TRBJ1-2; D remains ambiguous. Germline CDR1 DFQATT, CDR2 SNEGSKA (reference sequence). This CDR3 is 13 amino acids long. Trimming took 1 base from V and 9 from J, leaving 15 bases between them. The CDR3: CSARAEQTLSYTF. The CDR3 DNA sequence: TGCAGTGCTAGAGCTGAACAGACGTTGAGCTACACCTTC.

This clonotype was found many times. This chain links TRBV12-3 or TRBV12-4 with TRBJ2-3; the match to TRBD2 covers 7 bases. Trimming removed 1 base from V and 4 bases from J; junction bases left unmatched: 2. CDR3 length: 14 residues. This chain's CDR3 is CASSLGGLPDTQYF. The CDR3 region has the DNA TGTGCCAGCAGTTTAGGGGGACTACCAGATACGCAGTATTTT.

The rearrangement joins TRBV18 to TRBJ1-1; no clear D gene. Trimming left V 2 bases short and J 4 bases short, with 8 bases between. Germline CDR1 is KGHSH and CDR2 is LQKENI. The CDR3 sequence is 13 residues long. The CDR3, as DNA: TGTGCCAGCTCACCAATTGATGGCACTGAAGCTTTCTTT. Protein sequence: CASSPIDGTEAFF.

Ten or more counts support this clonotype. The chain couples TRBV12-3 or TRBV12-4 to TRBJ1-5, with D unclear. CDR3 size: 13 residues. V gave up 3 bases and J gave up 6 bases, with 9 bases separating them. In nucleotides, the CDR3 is TGTGCCAGCAGTTTGCAGGCCCGTCAGCCCCAGCATTTT. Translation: CASSLQARQPQHF.

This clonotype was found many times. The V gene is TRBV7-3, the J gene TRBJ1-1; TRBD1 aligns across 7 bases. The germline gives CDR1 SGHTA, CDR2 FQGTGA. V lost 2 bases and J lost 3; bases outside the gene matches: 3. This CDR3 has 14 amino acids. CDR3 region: CASSLGQVDTEAFF. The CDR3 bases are TGTGCCAGCAGCTTAGGACAGGTCGACACTGAAGCTTTCTTT.

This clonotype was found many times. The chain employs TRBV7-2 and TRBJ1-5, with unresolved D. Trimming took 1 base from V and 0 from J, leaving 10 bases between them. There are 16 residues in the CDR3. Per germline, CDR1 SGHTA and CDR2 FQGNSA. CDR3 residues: CASSLVPGHSNQPQHF. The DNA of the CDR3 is TGTGCCAGCAGCTTAGTCCCCGGGCATAGCAATCAGCCCCAGCATTTT. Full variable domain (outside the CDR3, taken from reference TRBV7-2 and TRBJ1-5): GAGVSQSPSNKVTEKGKDVELRCDPISGHTALYWYRQSLGQGLEFLIYFQGNSAPDKSGLPSDRFSAERTGGSVSTLTIQRTQQEDSAVYLCASSLVPGHSNQPQHFGDGTRLSIL.

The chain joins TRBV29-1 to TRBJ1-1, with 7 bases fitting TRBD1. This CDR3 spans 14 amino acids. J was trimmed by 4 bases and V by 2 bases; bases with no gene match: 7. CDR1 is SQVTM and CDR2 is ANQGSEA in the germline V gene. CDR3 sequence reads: CSVECRGGTTEAFF. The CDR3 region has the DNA TGCAGCGTTGAATGCAGGGGGGGAACCACTGAAGCTTTCTTT.

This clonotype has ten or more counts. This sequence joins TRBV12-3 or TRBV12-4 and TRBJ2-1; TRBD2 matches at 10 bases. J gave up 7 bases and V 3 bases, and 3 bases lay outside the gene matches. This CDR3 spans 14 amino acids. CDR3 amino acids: CASSFLSGGNEQFF. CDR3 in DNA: TGTGCCAGCAGTTTCCTTAGCGGGGGGAATGAGCAGTTCTTC.

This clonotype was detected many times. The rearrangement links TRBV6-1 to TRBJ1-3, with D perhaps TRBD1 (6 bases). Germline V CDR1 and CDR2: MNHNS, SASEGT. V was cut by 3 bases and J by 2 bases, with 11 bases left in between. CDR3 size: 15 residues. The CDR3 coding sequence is TGTGCCAGCAGTGATAACAGGGTTGCTGGAAACACCATATATTTT. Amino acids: CASSDNRVAGNTIYF.

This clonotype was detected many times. In DNA, the CDR3 is TGCGCCAGCAGCTTGGGACACCTCAACTCTGGGGCCAACGTCCTGACTTTC. Its translation: CASSLGHLNSGANVLTF. The chain couples TRBV5-1 to TRBJ2-6; D is unclear. V was cut by 0 bases and J by 0 bases, with 10 bases left in between. The CDR3 length is 17 residues. The germline CDR1 and CDR2 sequences are SGHRS and YFSETQ.

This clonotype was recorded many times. CDR3 in DNA: TGCGCCAGCAGCTTGATGGGGGGGGCGCGAGCTTTCTTT. Translating gives CASSLMGGARAFF. V usage is TRBV5-1 and J usage is TRBJ1-1; the D gene is possibly TRBD1 (6 bases). Per germline, CDR1 SGHRS and CDR2 YFSETQ. Trimming removed 1 base from V and 10 bases from J, with 14 bases in between. The CDR3 extends over 13 amino acids.

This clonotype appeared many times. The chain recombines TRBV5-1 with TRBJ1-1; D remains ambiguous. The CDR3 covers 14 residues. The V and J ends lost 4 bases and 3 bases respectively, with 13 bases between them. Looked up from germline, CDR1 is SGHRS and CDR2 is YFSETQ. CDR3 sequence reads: CASSLPGGDTEAFF. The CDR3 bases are TGCGCCAGCAGCCTTCCGGGCGGTGACACTGAAGCTTTCTTT. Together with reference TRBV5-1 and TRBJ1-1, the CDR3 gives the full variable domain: KAGVTQTPRYLIKTRGQQVTLSCSPISGHRSVSWYQQTPGQGLQFLFEYFSETQRNKGNFPGRFSGRQFSNSRSEMNVSTLELGDSALYLCASSLPGGDTEAFFGQGTRLTVV.

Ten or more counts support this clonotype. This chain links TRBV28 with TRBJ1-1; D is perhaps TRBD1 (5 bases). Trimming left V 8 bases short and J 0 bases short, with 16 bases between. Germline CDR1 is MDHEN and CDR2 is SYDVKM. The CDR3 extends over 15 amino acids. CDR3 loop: CASSTATVMNTEAFF. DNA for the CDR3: TGTGCCAGCTCCACAGCGACAGTTATGAACACTGAAGCTTTCTTT.

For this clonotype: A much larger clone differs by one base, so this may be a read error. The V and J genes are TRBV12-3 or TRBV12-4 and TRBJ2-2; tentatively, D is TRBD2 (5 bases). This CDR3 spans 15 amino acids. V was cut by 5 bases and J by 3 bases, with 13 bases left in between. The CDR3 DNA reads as TGTGCCAGCAGTCCCGCGGACTTCGACACCGGGGAGCTGTTTTTT. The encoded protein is CASSPADFDTGELFF.

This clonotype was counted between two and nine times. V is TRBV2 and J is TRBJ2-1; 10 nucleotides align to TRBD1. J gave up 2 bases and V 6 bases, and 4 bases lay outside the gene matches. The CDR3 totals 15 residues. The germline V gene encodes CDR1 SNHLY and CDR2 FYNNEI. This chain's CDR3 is CASRSDRGAYNEQFF. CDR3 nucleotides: TGTGCCAGCAGGTCGGACAGGGGGGCCTACAATGAGCAGTTCTTC.

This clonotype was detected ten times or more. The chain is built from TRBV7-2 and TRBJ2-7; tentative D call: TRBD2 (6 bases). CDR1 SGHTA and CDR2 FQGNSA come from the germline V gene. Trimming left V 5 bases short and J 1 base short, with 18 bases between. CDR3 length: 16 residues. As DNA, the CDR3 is TGTGCCAGCAGCCCCGCTAGCGCGACATTATCCTACGAGCAGTACTTC. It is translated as CASSPASATLSYEQYF. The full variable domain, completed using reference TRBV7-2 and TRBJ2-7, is GAGVSQSPSNKVTEKGKDVELRCDPISGHTALYWYRQSLGQGLEFLIYFQGNSAPDKSGLPSDRFSAERTGGSVSTLTIQRTQQEDSAVYLCASSPASATLSYEQYFGPGTRLTVT.

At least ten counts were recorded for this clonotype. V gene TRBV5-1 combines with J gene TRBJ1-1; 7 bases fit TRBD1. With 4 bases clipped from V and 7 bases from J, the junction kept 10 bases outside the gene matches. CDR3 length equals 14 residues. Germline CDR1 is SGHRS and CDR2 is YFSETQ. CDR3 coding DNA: TGCGCCAGCAGCGGGCTCGGGGACAGCAGTGAAGCTTTCTTT. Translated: CASSGLGDSSEAFF.

The CDR3 here is CSVEASSAQYF. CDR3 DNA: TGCAGCGTTGAAGCCTCCTCGGCCCAGTACTTC. This chain links TRBV29-1 with TRBJ2-5; D is uncertain. CDR3 length: 11 amino acids. Trimming removed 1 base at V and 9 bases at J, with 9 bases between. Per germline, CDR1 SQVTM and CDR2 ANQGSEA.